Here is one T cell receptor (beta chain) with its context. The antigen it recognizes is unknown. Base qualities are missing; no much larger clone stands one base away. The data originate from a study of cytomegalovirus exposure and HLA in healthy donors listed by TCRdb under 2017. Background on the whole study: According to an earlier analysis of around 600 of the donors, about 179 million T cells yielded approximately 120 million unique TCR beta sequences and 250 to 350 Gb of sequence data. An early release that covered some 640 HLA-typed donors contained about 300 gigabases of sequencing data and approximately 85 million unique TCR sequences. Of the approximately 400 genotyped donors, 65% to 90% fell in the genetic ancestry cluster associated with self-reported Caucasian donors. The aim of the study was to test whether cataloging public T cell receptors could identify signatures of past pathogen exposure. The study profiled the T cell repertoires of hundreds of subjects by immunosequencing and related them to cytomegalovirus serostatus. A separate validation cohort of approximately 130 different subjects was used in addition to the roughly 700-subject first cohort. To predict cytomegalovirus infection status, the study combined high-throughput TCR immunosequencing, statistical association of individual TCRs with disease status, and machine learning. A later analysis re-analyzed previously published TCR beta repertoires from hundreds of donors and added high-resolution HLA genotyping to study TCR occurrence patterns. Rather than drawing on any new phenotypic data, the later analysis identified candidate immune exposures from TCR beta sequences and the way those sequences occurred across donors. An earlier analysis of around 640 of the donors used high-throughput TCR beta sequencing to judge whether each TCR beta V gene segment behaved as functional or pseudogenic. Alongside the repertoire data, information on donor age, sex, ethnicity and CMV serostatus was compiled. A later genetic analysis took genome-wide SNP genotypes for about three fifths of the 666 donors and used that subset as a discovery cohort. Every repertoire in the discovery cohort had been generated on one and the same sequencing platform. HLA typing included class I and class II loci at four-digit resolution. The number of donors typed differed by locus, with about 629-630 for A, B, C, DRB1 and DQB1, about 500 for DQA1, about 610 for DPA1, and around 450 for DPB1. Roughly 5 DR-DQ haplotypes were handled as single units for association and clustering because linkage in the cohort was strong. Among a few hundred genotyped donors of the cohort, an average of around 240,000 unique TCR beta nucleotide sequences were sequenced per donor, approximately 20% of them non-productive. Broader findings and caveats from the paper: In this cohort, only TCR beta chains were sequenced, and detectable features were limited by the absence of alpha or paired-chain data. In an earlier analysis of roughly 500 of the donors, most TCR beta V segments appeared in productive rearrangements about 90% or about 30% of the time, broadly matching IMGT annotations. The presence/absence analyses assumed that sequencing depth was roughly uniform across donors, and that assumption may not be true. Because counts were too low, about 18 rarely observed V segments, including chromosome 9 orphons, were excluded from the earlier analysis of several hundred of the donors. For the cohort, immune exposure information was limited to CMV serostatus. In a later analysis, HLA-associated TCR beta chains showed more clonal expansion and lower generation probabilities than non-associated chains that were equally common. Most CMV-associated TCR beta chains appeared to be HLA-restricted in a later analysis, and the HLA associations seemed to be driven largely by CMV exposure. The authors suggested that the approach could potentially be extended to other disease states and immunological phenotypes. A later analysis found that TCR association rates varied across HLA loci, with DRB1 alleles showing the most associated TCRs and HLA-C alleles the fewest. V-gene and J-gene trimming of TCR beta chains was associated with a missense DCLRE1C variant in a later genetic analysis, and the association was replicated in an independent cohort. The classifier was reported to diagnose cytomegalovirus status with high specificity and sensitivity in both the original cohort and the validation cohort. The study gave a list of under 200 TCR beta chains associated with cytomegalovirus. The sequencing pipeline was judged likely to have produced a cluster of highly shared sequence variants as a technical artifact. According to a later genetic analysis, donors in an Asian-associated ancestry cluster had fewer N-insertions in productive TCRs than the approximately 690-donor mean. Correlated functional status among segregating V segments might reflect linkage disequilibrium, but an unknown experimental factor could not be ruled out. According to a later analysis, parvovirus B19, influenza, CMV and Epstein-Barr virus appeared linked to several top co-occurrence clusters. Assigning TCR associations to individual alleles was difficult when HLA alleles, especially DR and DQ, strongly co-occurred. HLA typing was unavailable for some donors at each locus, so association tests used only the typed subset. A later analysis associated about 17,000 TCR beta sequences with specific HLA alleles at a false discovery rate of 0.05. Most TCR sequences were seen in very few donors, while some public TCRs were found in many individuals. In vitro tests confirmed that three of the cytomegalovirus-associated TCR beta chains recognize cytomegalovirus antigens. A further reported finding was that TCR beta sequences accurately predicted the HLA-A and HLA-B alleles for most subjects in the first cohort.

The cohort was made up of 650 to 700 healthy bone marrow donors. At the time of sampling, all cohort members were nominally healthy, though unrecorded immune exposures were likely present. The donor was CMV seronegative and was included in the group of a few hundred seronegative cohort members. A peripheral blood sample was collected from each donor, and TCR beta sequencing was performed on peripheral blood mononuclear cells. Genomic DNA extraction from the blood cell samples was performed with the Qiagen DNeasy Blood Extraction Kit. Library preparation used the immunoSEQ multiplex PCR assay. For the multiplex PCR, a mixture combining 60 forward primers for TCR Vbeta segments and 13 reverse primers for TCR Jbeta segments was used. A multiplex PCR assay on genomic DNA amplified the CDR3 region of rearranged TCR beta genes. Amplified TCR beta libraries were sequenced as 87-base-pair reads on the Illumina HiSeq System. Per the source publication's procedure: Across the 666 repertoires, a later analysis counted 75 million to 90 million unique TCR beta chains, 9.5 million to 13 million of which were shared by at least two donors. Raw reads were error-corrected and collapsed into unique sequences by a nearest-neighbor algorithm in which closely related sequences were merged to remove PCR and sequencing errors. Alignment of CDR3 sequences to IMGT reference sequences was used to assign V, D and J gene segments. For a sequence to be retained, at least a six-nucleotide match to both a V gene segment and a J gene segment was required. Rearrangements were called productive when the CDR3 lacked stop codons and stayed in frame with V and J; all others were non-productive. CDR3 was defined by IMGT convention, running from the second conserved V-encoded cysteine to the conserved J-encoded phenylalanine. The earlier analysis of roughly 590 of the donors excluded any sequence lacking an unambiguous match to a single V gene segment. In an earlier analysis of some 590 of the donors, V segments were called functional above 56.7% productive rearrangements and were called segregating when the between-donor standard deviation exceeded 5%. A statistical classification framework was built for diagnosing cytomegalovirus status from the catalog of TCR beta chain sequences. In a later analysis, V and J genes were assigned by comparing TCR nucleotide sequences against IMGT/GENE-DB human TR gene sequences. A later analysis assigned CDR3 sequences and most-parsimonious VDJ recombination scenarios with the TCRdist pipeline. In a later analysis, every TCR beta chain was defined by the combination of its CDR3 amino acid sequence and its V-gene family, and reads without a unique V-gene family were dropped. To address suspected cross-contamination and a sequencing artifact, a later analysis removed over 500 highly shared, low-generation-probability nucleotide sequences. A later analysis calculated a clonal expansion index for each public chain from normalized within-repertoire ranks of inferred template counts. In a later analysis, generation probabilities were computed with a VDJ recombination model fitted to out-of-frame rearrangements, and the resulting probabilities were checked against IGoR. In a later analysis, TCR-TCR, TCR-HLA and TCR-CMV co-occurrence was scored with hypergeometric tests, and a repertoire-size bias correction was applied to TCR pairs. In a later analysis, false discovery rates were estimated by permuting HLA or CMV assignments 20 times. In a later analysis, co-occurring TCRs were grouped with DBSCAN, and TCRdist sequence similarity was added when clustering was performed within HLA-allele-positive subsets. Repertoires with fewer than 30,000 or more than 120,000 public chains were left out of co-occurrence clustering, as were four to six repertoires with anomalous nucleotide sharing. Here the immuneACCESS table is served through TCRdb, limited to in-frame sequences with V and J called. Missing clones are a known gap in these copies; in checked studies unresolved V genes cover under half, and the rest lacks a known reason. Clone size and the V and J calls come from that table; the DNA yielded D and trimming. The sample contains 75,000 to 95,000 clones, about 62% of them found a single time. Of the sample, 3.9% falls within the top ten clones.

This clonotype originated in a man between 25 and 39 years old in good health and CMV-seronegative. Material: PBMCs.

The CDR3 reads as follows: CASSPTGADTQYF. In nucleotides, the sequence is TGTGCCAGTAGTCCGACAGGGGCAGATACGCAGTATTTT. The rearranged chain carries TRBV19 and TRBJ2-3; 8 junctional bases match TRBD1. The cysteine opens and the phenylalanine closes a CDR3 of 13 amino acids. Kept here is only the CDR3 DNA, which spans 39 bases and is read in frame from base 1. V is pruned by 5 bases and J by 4 bases, leaving 2 bases of the junction without a gene match. The germline V gene (reference sequence) specifies LNHDA as CDR1 and SQIVND as CDR2.